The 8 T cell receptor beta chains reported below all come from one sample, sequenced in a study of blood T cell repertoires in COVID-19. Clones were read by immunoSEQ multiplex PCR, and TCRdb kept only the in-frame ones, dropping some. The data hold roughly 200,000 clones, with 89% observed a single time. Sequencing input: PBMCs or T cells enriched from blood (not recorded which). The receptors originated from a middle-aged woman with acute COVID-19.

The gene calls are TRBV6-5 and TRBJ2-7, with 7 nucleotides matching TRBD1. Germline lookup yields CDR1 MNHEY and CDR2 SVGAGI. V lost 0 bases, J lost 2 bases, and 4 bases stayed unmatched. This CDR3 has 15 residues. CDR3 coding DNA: TGTGCCAGCAGTTACTCGGAACAGGGGCCCTACGAGCAGTACTTC. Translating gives CASSYSEQGPYEQYF.

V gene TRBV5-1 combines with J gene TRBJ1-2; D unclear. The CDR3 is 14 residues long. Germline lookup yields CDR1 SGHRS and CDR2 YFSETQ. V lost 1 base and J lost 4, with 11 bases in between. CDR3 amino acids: CASSLSGFGYGYTF. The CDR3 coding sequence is TGCGCCAGCAGCTTGTCCGGGTTCGGCTATGGCTACACCTTC.

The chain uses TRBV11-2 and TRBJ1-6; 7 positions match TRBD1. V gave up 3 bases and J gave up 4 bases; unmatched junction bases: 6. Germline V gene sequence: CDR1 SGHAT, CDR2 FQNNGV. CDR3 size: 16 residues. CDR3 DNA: TGTGCCAGCAGCTTCGGGGACAGAATATATAATTCACCCCTCCACTTT. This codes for CASSFGDRIYNSPLHF.

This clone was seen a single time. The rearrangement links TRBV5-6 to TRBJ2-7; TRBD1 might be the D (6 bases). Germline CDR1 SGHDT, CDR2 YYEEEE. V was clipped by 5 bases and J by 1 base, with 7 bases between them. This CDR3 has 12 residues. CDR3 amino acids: CASSQGSYEQYF. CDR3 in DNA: TGTGCCAGCAGTCAGGGGTCCTACGAGCAGTACTTC.

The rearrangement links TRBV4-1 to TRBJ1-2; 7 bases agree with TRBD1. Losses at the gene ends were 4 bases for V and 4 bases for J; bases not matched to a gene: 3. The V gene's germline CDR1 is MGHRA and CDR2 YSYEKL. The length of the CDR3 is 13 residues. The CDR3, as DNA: TGCGCCAGCAGCCTGACAGGGAGCTATGGCTACACCTTC. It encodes CASSLTGSYGYTF.

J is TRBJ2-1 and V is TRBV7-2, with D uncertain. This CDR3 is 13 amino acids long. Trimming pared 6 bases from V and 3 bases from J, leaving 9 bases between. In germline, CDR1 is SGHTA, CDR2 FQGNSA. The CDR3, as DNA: TGTGCCAGCAGTATTTCTTTCTACAATGAGCAGTTCTTC. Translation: CASSISFYNEQFF.

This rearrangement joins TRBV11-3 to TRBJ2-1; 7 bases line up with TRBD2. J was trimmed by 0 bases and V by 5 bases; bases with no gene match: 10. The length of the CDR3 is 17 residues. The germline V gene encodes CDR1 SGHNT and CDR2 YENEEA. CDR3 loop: CASSHREASGSYNEQFF. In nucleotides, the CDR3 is TGTGCCAGCAGCCATCGGGAGGCTAGCGGCTCCTACAATGAGCAGTTCTTC.

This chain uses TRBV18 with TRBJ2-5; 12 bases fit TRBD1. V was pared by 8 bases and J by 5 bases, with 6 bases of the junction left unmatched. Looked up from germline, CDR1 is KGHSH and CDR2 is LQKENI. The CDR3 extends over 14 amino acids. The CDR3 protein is CASTRDRGLETQYF. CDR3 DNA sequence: TGTGCCAGCACCCGGGACAGGGGGCTGGAGACCCAGTACTTC. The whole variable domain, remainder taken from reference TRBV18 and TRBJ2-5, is NAGVMQNPRHLVRRRGQEARLRCSPMKGHSHVYWYRQLPEEGLKFMVYLQKENIIDESGMPKERFSAEFPKEGPSILRIQQVVRGDSAAYFCASTRDRGLETQYFGPGTRLLVL.